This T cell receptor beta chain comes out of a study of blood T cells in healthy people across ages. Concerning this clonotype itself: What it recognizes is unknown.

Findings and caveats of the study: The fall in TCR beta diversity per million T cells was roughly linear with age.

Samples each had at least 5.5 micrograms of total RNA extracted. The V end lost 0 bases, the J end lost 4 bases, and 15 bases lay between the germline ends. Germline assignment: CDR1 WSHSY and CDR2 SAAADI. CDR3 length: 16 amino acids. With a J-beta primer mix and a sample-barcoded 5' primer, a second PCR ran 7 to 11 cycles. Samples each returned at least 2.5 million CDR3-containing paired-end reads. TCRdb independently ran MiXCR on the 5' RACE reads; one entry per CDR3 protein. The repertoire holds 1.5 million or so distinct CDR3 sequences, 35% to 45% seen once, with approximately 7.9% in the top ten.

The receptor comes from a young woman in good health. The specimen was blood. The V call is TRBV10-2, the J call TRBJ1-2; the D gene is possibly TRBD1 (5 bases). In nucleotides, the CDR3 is TGCGCCAGCAGTGAGTCGATCGCAGGGATTATCTATGGCTACACCTTC. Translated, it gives CASSESIAGIIYGYTF.